This record looks at one TCR beta chain sequence and its context. These data come from a study of blood T cell repertoires in COVID-19. On the study more broadly: Samples taken during acute and convalescent COVID-19 were collected in the United States, Italy and Spain.

From germline, CDR1 is LNHNV and CDR2 YYDKDF (reference sequence). The CDR3 has 14 residues. V was clipped by 5 bases and J by 1 base, with 11 bases between them. Per the authors' pipeline: Reference gene primer amplification in the assay estimated nucleated cell counts. The protocol was immunoSEQ multiplex PCR, while the TCRdb copy is restricted to in-frame clones and leaves out a portion. V and J calls and clone size are copied from that table; D and trimming were computed from the DNA. The sample lists 200,000 or so clones; 75% to 85% were seen once. Participants came from some 23 US areas, aged about 18 to 89 years.

The chain recombines TRBV15 with TRBJ1-1; tentatively, D is TRBD1 (5 bases). The sequencing input was PBMCs or T cells enriched from blood (not recorded which). This receptor was obtained from a woman aged 40-49 years with acute COVID-19. The CDR3 loop is CATSRLGQNTEAFF. CDR3 DNA: TGTGCCACCAGCCGACTCGGACAGAACACTGAAGCTTTCTTT. The entire variable domain, with the rest obtained from reference TRBV15 and TRBJ1-1, is as follows: DAMVIQNPRYQVTQFGKPVTLSCSQTLNHNVMYWYQQKSSQAPKLLFHYYDKDFNNEADTPDNFQSRRPNTSFCFLDIRSPGLGDTAMYLCATSRLGQNTEAFFGQGTRLTVV.